This entry features one TCR beta chain sequence. Antigen: not known. Germline CDR1 SGHRS, CDR2 YFSETQ. Trimming removed 1 base from V and 6 bases from J; junction bases left unmatched: 7. The CDR3 runs to 15 residues. The data stem from a study of response to subunit inactivated influenza vaccine. Study conclusions and caveats: That few new T cells are recruited by each seasonal influenza vaccination was the authors' suggestion.

Via MiXCR, TCRdb re-called the RT-PCR reads, giving one row per CDR3 protein. Here the sample spans about 310,000 distinct CDR3 sequences, 20% to 25% being singletons. The gene calls are TRBV5-1 and TRBJ2-1, with 7 bases aligning to TRBD2. Sequences were derived from PBMCs from blood, sampled 21 months after vaccination. The source is a man between 50 and 70 years old who received an inactivated influenza vaccine. The CDR3 protein is CASSLMAGELNEQFF. DNA of the CDR3: TGCGCCAGCAGCTTGATGGCGGGAGAACTCAATGAGCAGTTCTTC.